The source of this T cell receptor (beta chain) is a study of early T cells in non-severe SARS-CoV-2 infection. The overall study: The study sequenced bulk RNA from unsorted whole blood, with chains unpaired. Study-level findings and limits: The VDJdb matching leaned toward anti-spike CD8 responses and overlooked private and CD4 specificities.

cDNA molecules, individually, were tagged with unique molecular identifiers. TCRdb independently ran MiXCR on the 5' RACE reads; one entry per CDR3 protein. In the table there are tens of thousands of distinct CDR3 sequences, around 6.8% of which are singletons. In germline, CDR1 is MNHEY, CDR2 SVGEGT. V lost 4 bases to trimming and J lost 3 bases, with 10 bases between them. The CDR3 totals 14 residues. This clonotype was seen at least ten times. The antigen is not known. This receptor was taken from an adult who was a healthcare worker with PCR-confirmed SARS-CoV-2 infection or an uninfected control (not recorded which). The gene calls are TRBV6-2 or TRBV6-3 and TRBJ1-5; D unresolved. Sequencing was carried out using whole blood. The CDR3 spells CASSWFSFNQPQHF. CDR3 nucleotides: TGTGCCAGCAGTTGGTTCAGCTTCAATCAGCCCCAGCATTTT.